This T cell receptor beta chain is from a study of blood T cells in healthy people across ages. Study-wide points: Among long-lived donors, naive CD4+ cells were more numerous and diversity higher than in aged donors.

Comments on this clonotype: What it recognizes is unknown.

For the second PCR, which ran for about 6 to 11 cycles, a sample-barcoded 5' primer and a J-beta primer mix were used. MiXCR, applied by TCRdb to the 5' RACE reads, yields one record per CDR3 protein. The table shows approximately 320,000 distinct CDR3 sequences, with 25% to 30% occurring only once. The germline V and J ends were trimmed by 0 bases and 3 bases, with 0 bases remaining between them. Germline V gene sequence: CDR1 SGDLS, CDR2 YYNGEE. The CDR3 consists of 12 residues. Sequencing was carried out using blood. The J gene is TRBJ2-2, the V gene TRBV9, with D uncertain. The sequence was obtained from a woman between 70 and 85 years old in good health. CDR3 in amino acids: CASSVDTGELFF. The DNA for the CDR3 is TGTGCCAGCAGCGTAGACACCGGGGAGCTGTTTTTT. Drawing the rest from reference TRBV9 and TRBJ2-2, the complete variable domain is DSGVTQTPKHLITATGQRVTLRCSPRSGDLSVYWYQQSLDQGLQFLIQYYNGEERAKGNILERFSAQQFPDLHSELNLSSLELGDSALYFCASSVDTGELFFGEGSRLTVL.